The rows below give T cell receptor beta chains drawn from one sample of a study of T cell clones after liver transplantation. The method was immunoSEQ multiplex PCR; TCRdb's version includes in-frame clones alone and lacks a portion of them. This table holds about 4,400 clones, roughly a quarter found once. Their antigens remain unidentified. Sequenced input: CD4+ T cells from cultured PBMCs. The receptors shown here come from a human patient who received a liver transplant. The graft donor may account for some of the T cells. CDR3s include the opening cysteine and the closing phenylalanine or tryptophan. D genes are given only for firm matches. Size tells how often a clone was seen (once, few, many) or the class of an expanded clone, and some rows leave it out.

V: TRBV6-6
D: NA
size: NA
J: TRBJ2-3
DNA: TGTGCCACGGCCCCGGATGGGCAAGATACGCAGTATTTT
CDR3: CATAPDGQDTQYF

V: TRBV5-4
D: TRBD2
size: few
J: TRBJ2-3
DNA: TGTGCCAGCAGCTCGGGACTAGCGGGGGGGTTCTCTGCAGATACGCAGTATTTT
CDR3: CASSSGLAGGFSADTQYF

V: TRBV5-4
D: TRBD2
size: NA
J: TRBJ2-3
DNA: TGTGCCAGCAGCTTGGGAGTAGCGGGCGCGTTTACCACAGATACGCAGTATTTT
CDR3: CASSLGVAGAFTTDTQYF

V: TRBV27
D: NA
size: medium-sized
J: TRBJ1-4
DNA: TGTGCCAGCAGTTTAACGGCCCTCCGAAGGGAAAAACTGTTTTTT
CDR3: CASSLTALRREKLFF

V: TRBV29-1
D: NA
size: NA
J: TRBJ2-4
DNA: TGCAGCGTTGAGGGACAAGGGGACTACATTCAGTACTTC
CDR3: CSVEGQGDYIQYF

V: TRBV12-5
D: TRBD1
size: few
J: TRBJ2-1
DNA: TGTGCTAGTGGTCAAAGGACAGGGGGCGCGGAGCAGTTCTTC
CDR3: CASGQRTGGAEQFF

V: TRBV20-1
D: NA
size: NA
J: TRBJ2-3
DNA: TGCAGTGCTTCGACAGATACGCAGTATTTT
CDR3: CSASTDTQYF

V: TRBV7-2
D: NA
size: few
J: TRBJ1-2
DNA: TGTGCCAGCAGCTTTTACGAGGGATCGGGTGGCTACACCTTC
CDR3: CASSFYEGSGGYTF

V: TRBV7-1
D: NA
size: NA
J: TRBJ1-5
DNA: TGTGCCAGCAGCTCGAGGTGGGGTGATCAGCCCCAGCATTTT
CDR3: CASSSRWGDQPQHF

V: TRBV5-1
D: TRBD1
size: few
J: TRBJ2-3
DNA: TGCGCCAGCAGGACAGGGATACCAGATACGCAGTATTTT
CDR3: CASRTGIPDTQYF

V: TRBV4-3
D: TRBD2
size: medium-sized
J: TRBJ2-7
DNA: TGCGCCAGCAGCCAAGGGATAGCGGGGGCCTACGAGCAGTACTTC
CDR3: CASSQGIAGAYEQYF

V: TRBV21-1
D: NA
size: NA
J: TRBJ1-4
DNA: TGTGCCAGCAGGGGCCCCGCACTCTGTAATGAAAAACTGTTTTTT
CDR3: CASRGPALCNEKLFF

V: TRBV10-2
D: NA
size: medium-sized
J: TRBJ1-2
DNA: TGCGCCAGCAGTGAGTCTCGGGAATGGGGCTACACCTTC
CDR3: CASSESREWGYTF

V: TRBV19
D: NA
size: NA
J: TRBJ2-3
DNA: TGTGCCAGTAGTACTCGACTAGGAGGTCCCACAGATACGCAGTATTTT
CDR3: CASSTRLGGPTDTQYF

V: TRBV13
D: NA
size: NA
J: TRBJ2-7
DNA: TGTGCCAGCAGACAAGCCCCCGTTTTCTACGAGCAGTACTTC
CDR3: CASRQAPVFYEQYF

V: TRBV6-5
D: TRBD2
size: once
J: TRBJ2-7
DNA: TGTGCCAGCAGTTCTCTAGCGGGAGAAGAGCAGTACTTC
CDR3: CASSSLAGEEQYF

V: TRBV7-3
D: NA
size: NA
J: TRBJ2-1
DNA: TGTGCCAGCAGCTTATCCCGGGGTGACTACAATGAGCAGTTCTTC
CDR3: CASSLSRGDYNEQFF

V: TRBV7-9
D: NA
size: once
J: TRBJ1-4
DNA: TGTGCCAGCAGCAGAGACCCGGCGGGGTTCAAACTGTTTTTT
CDR3: CASSRDPAGFKLFF

V: TRBV5-1
D: NA
size: few
J: TRBJ1-4
DNA: TGCGCCAGCAGCTACGGCGCTCCGGGGGAAAAACTGTTTTTT
CDR3: CASSYGAPGEKLFF

V: TRBV11-2
D: NA
size: few
J: TRBJ1-5
DNA: TGTGCCAGCAGCTTAGAGGGGGGCGTCGGCAGCAATCAGCCCCAGCATTTT
CDR3: CASSLEGGVGSNQPQHF

V: TRBV18
D: TRBD2
size: large
J: TRBJ2-3
DNA: TGTGCCAGCTCACCTCCAGCGGGAGGGCTCGATTTT
CDR3: CASSPPAGGLDF

V: TRBV11-2
D: TRBD2
size: NA
J: TRBJ2-7
DNA: TGTGCCAGCAGCACCCAGGGCGCTAGCGGGGAAGACGAGCAGTACTTC
CDR3: CASSTQGASGEDEQYF

V: TRBV7-2
D: NA
size: medium-sized
J: TRBJ2-3
DNA: TGTGCCAGCAGCCCAGGGCGGGCCAGGGATACGCAGTATTTT
CDR3: CASSPGRARDTQYF